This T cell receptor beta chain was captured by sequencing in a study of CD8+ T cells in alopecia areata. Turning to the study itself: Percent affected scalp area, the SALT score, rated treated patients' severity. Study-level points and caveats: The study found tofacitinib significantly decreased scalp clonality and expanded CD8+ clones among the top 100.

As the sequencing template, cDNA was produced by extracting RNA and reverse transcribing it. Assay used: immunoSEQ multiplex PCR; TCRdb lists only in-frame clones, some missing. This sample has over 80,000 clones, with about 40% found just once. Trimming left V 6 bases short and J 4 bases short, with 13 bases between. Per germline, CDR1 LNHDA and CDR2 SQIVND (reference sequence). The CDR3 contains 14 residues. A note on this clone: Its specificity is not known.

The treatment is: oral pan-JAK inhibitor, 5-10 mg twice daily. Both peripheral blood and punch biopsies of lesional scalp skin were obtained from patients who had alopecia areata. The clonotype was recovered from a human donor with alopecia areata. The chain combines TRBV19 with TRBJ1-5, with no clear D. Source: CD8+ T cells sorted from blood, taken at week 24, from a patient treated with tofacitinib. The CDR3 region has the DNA TGTGCCAGTAGCCCGACCGCTGGGAATCAGCCCCAGCATTTT. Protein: CASSPTAGNQPQHF.